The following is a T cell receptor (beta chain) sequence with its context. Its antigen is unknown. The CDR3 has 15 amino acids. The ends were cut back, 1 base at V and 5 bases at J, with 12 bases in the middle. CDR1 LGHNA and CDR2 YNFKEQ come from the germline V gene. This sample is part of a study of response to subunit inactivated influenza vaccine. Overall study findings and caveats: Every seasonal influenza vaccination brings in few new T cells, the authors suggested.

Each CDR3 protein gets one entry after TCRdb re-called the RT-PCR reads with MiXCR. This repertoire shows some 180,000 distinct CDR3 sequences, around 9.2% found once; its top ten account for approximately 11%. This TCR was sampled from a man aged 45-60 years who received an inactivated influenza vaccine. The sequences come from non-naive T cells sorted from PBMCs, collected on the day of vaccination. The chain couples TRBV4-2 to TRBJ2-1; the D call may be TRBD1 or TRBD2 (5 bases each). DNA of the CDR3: TGTGCCAGCAGCCAAGGAGGGGCCCCGAACAATGAGCAGTTCTTC. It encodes CASSQGGAPNNEQFF.